What follows are 26 T cell receptor beta chains derived from one specimen sequenced in a study of T cells in Graves' hyperthyroidism and ophthalmopathy (dated by TCRdb to the late 2010s). The method behind the library was multiplex PCR. Sequencing relied on an Illumina HiSeq 2000. The TCR beta CDR3 regions were amplified from the RNA transcripts. For the first round of RT-PCR on the TCR CDR3, the HTBI primer set was used together with the Qiagen OneStep RT-PCR kit. TCRdb ran its own pipeline on the public reads, namely fastp trimming at Q25 and MiXCR clone calling, and kept in-frame beta chains. Rows with a matching CDR3 protein are joined into one entry that keeps the most common DNA and genes. For this sample there are a few hundred thousand distinct CDR3 sequences; roughly 46% appear just once. Jointly, the top ten make up more than 7.5% of the sample. Sample: peripheral blood or thyroid tissue (not recorded which). These receptors came from a woman younger than 35 with Graves' hyperthyroidism.

This clonotype was seen at least ten times. The genes are TRBV29-1 and TRBJ2-5; 8 bases align to TRBD2. The V and J ends lost 4 bases and 5 bases, in that order; junction bases with no gene match: 9. This CDR3 spans 14 amino acids. Germline CDR1 is SQVTM and CDR2 is ANQGSEA. The CDR3 protein is CSVALGGGRETQYF. CDR3 bases: TGCAGCGTTGCCCTAGGCGGGGGGCGGGAGACCCAGTACTTC.

This clonotype came up many times. The chain uses TRBV6-1 and TRBJ1-2; D is perhaps TRBD1 (6 bases). Germline V CDR1 and CDR2: MNHNS, SASEGT. The CDR3 has 12 amino acids. V was clipped by 11 bases and J by 8 bases, with 18 bases between them. In DNA form, the CDR3 reads TGTGCCGGAAAAACAGGGATGCGAGGCTACACCTTC. Amino acid sequence: CAGKTGMRGYTF.

This clonotype appeared many times. V is TRBV13 and J is TRBJ2-5; 8 bases map to TRBD2. V lost 6 bases to trimming and J lost 5 bases; unmatched junction nucleotides: 20. The germline V gene has CDR1 PRHDT and CDR2 FYEKMQ (reference sequence). This CDR3 has 18 amino acids. CDR3 protein: CASSILDGRAELKETQYF. CDR3 nucleotides: TGTGCCAGCAGTATCCTCGACGGGAGGGCCGAGTTAAAGGAGACCCAGTACTTC.

This chain connects TRBV5-1 to TRBJ2-5; D is undetermined. The CDR3 totals 13 residues. The V and J ends lost 0 bases and 5 bases respectively, with 8 bases between them. Germline V gives CDR1 SGHRS, CDR2 YFSETQ. The CDR3 nucleotides are TGCGCCAGCAGCTTGGAAGGGTCGGAGACCCAGTACTTC. This gives the protein CASSLEGSETQYF.

This clonotype showed up many times. This chain connects TRBV5-1 to TRBJ2-7; TRBD1 might be the D (5 bases). Germline values: CDR1 SGHRS, CDR2 YFSETQ. Trimming removed 7 bases from V and 6 bases from J, with 17 bases in between. The CDR3 totals 13 residues. The CDR3 protein is CASGAPGQGEQYF. CDR3 bases: TGCGCCAGCGGCGCTCCGGGCCAGGGCGAGCAGTACTTC.

This clonotype was observed a few times. This chain uses TRBV18 with TRBJ1-2; possibly TRBD1 for D (5 bases). Germline assignment: CDR1 KGHSH and CDR2 LQKENI. Trimming removed 3 bases at V and 9 bases at J, with 14 bases between. CDR3 length: 13 amino acids. The CDR3 DNA sequence: TGTGCCAGCTCACCGACGAGGGACGGCAGCTACACCTTC. Protein: CASSPTRDGSYTF.

Regarding this clonotype: One end of the junction does not line up with germline, which may come from a read error. The V and J genes are TRBV7-9 and TRBJ2-1; no definite D call. The CDR3 contains 10 residues. The V gene's germline CDR1 is SEHNR and CDR2 FQNEAQ (reference sequence). CDR3 region: CASSLEDRIF. The CDR3 coding sequence is TGTGCCAGCAGCTTAGAGGACCGGATCTTC.

This chain uses TRBV7-3 with TRBJ2-2; 7 nucleotides agree with TRBD1. Per the germline V gene, CDR1 is SGHTA and CDR2 is FQGTGA. The CDR3 runs 16 residues. V was clipped by 6 bases and J by 7 bases; unmatched bases: 14. This CDR3 is CASSFQGDAMVGELFF. The CDR3 region has the DNA TGTGCCAGCAGTTTCCAGGGGGACGCGATGGTCGGGGAGCTGTTTTTT.

The chain couples TRBV20-1 to TRBJ1-5; no clear D gene. Germline CDR1 and CDR2: DFQATT and SNEGSKA (reference sequence). Trimming pared 6 bases from V and 0 bases from J, leaving 12 bases between. The CDR3 totals 14 residues. The CDR3 nucleotides read TGCAGTGCAAGCGAGGGTAGTAGCAATCAGCCCCAGCATTTT. This gives the protein CSASEGSSNQPQHF.

This clonotype was seen a single time. The chain links TRBV7-8 to TRBJ2-4; TRBD2 matches 7 bases. Germline V gene sequence: CDR1 SGHVS, CDR2 FQNEAQ. This CDR3 contains 17 residues. J gave up 8 bases and V 6 bases, and 19 bases lay outside the gene matches. The CDR3 DNA reads TGTGCCAGCAGTTCTCGGGTTGGGGGAGGGCCGGGAGACATTCAGTACTTC. Translated, it gives CASSSRVGGGPGDIQYF.

The chain uses TRBV7-9 and TRBJ2-7; 16 nucleotides line up with TRBD2. This CDR3 region has 17 residues. Trimming removed 3 bases from V and 4 bases from J; junction bases left unmatched: 6. CDR1 SEHNR and CDR2 FQNEAQ come from the germline V gene (reference sequence). The chain's CDR3 is CASSLATGLAGGYEQYF. CDR3 DNA: TGTGCCAGCAGCTTGGCCACGGGACTAGCGGGAGGGTACGAGCAGTACTTC.

This clonotype appeared once. The chain recombines TRBV29-1 with TRBJ2-6, with D perhaps matching TRBD2 (6 bases). Trimming took off 1 base at V and 1 base at J, with 11 bases between the two ends. Germline V gene sequence: CDR1 SQVTM, CDR2 ANQGSEA. The CDR3 has 16 residues. The CDR3 DNA sequence: TGCAGCGTTGAAGGTGGGACTTTGTCTGGGGCCAACGTCCTGACTTTC. This gives the protein CSVEGGTLSGANVLTF.

The J gene is TRBJ2-5, the V gene TRBV2; the D gene is possibly TRBD1 (5 bases). The germline V gene has CDR1 SNHLY and CDR2 FYNNEI. The CDR3 is 13 amino acids. The V end lost 2 bases, the J end lost 8 bases, and 12 bases lay between the germline ends. CDR3 amino acids: CASSEPGADTQYF. The CDR3 DNA reads TGTGCCAGCAGTGAACCTGGGGCAGATACCCAGTACTTC.

The chain recombines TRBV27 with TRBJ1-5, with D hard to call. The germline V gene has CDR1 MNHEY and CDR2 SMNVEV (reference sequence). V was shortened by 6 bases and J by 6 bases, with 12 bases between the two germline ends. The CDR3 runs to 13 residues. This CDR3 is CASSGVRSQPQHF. The DNA for the CDR3 is TGTGCCAGCAGCGGGGTGAGGAGTCAGCCCCAGCATTTT.

This clonotype occurred many times. V is TRBV24-1 and J is TRBJ2-5; D is perhaps TRBD1 or TRBD2 (6 bases each). This CDR3 is 15 amino acids long. The V gene lost 3 bases and the J gene lost 0 bases, with 10 bases spanning the gap. Germline CDR1 is KGHDR and CDR2 is SFDVKD. CDR3 nucleotide sequence: TGTGCCACCAGTGATACGCGGGACAACCAAGAGACCCAGTACTTC. As protein: CATSDTRDNQETQYF.

In its sample, this clonotype was seen once. This chain's CDR3 is CATSGRVATGANVLTF. Written as DNA, the CDR3 is TGTGCCACCAGCGGGAGGGTCGCCACCGGGGCCAACGTCCTGACTTTC. V gene TRBV15 combines with J gene TRBJ2-6, with TRBD2 identical over 7 bases. This CDR3 comprises 16 residues. CDR1 and CDR2 from the germline V gene are LNHNV and YYDKDF (reference sequence). J lost 4 bases, V lost 5 bases, and 8 bases had no gene match.

This chain joins TRBV29-1 and TRBJ1-4; TRBD1 matches at 11 bases. Germline assignment: CDR1 SQVTM and CDR2 ANQGSEA. The CDR3 sequence is 14 residues long. J was trimmed by 7 bases and V by 2 bases; bases with no gene match: 3. CDR3 sequence reads: CSVEQGTGGEKLFF. As DNA, the CDR3 is TGCAGCGTTGAACAGGGGACAGGGGGTGAAAAACTGTTTTTT.

The chain carries TRBV2 and TRBJ1-4; D unclear. Germline values: CDR1 SNHLY, CDR2 FYNNEI. V dropped 7 bases and J dropped 6 bases, with 12 bases sitting between them. This CDR3 has 13 amino acids. CDR3 sequence reads: CASNSPKDEKLFF. The CDR3 nucleotides are TGTGCCAGCAACAGCCCTAAGGATGAAAAACTGTTTTTT.

This clonotype appeared a few times. V gene TRBV15 combines with J gene TRBJ1-3; 7 nucleotides match TRBD1. Germline V gene lookup returns CDR1 LNHNV and CDR2 YYDKDF (reference sequence). The V gene end was trimmed by 4 bases and the J gene end by 4 bases; junction bases not matched to a gene: 7. The CDR3 spans 15 residues. The DNA of the CDR3 is TGTGCCACCAGCAATAAAGGGGGCCGGGGAAACACCATATATTTT. Amino acid sequence: CATSNKGGRGNTIYF.

This sequence joins TRBV20-1 and TRBJ1-5, with D maybe TRBD1 (5 bases). The CDR3 runs to 15 residues. Per the germline V gene, CDR1 is DFQATT and CDR2 is SNEGSKA (reference sequence). V gave up 6 bases and J gave up 2 bases, with 17 bases separating them. For the CDR3, the DNA is TGCAGTGCACCAAGCGGGACCCCAGGCAATCAGCCCCAGCATTTT. Amino acid sequence: CSAPSGTPGNQPQHF.

Ten or more counts support this clonotype. The genes are TRBV20-1 and TRBJ2-5, with 9 positions matching TRBD2. J was trimmed by 1 base and V by 7 bases; bases with no gene match: 13. The CDR3 extends over 16 amino acids. Germline assignment: CDR1 DFQATT and CDR2 SNEGSKA (reference sequence). The CDR3 here is CSGVPSGKSPQETQYF. For the CDR3, the DNA is TGCAGTGGAGTACCTAGCGGGAAGTCCCCCCAAGAGACCCAGTACTTC.

The V and J genes are TRBV24-1 and TRBJ2-6; 8 bases line up with TRBD2. Germline assignment: CDR1 KGHDR and CDR2 SFDVKD. J was trimmed by 1 base and V by 4 bases; bases with no gene match: 5. The CDR3 has 17 amino acids. The CDR3 loop is CATSDRKRGSGANVLTF. For the CDR3, the DNA is TGTGCCACCAGTGACCGTAAGCGGGGGTCTGGGGCCAACGTCCTGACTTTC.

The chain couples TRBV12-3 or TRBV12-4 to TRBJ1-1, with a weak D call TRBD1 (6 bases). The CDR3 loop spans 15 amino acids. Trimming stripped 5 bases from V and 0 bases from J, with 13 bases between. As DNA, the CDR3 is TGTGCCAGCAGTCTTAAAGGGGGTCTGAACACTGAAGCTTTCTTT. Its translation is CASSLKGGLNTEAFF.

Points on this clonotype: The conserved phenylalanine or tryptophan normally closing the CDR3 is absent here, so this likely arose from a read error. Because the CDR3's place on the DNA is in doubt, the DNA is left out and the CDR3 is given as listed by TCRdb. This chain's CDR3 is CASSETLAG. The V gene is TRBV2, the J gene TRBJ1-1. Termini included, the CDR3 measures 9 amino acids. Germline loops: CDR1 SNHLY, CDR2 FYNNEI.

This sequence joins TRBV4-1 and TRBJ1-5; unclear D gene. Germline CDR1 is MGHRA and CDR2 is YSYEKL. V was pared by 5 bases and J by 3 bases, with 14 bases between. CDR3 length: 15 amino acids. CDR3 DNA: TGCGCCAGCAGCGGGCGGGAGGGAACCAATCAGCCCCAGCATTTT. It yields the protein CASSGREGTNQPQHF.

This chain joins TRBV7-2 and TRBJ2-7, with 13 bases lining up with TRBD2. The J call is in doubt because the DNA end fits TRBJ2-1 better. The CDR3 is 17 residues long. CDR1 is SGHTA, CDR2 FQGNSA, per germline. The CDR3: CASSPGTSGDPGNEQFF. The CDR3 DNA is TGTGCCAGCAGCCCAGGGACTAGCGGGGACCCCGGCAATGAGCAGTTCTTC.